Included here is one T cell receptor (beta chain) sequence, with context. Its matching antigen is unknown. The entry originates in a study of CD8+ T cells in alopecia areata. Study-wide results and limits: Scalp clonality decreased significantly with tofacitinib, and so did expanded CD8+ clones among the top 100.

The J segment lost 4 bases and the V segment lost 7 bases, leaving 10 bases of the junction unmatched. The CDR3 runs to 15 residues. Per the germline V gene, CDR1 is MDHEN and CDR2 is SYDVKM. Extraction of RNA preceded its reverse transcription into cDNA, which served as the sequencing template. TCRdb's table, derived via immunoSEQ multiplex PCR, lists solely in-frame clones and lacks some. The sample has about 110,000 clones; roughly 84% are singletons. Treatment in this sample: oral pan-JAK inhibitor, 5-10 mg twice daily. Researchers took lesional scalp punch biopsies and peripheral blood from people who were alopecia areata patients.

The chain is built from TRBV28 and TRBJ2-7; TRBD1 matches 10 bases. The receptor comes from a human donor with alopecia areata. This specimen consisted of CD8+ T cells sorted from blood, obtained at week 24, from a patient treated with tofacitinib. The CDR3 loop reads CASKREWDRGYEQYF. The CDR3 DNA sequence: TGTGCCAGCAAGAGGGAATGGGACAGGGGTTACGAGCAGTACTTC.